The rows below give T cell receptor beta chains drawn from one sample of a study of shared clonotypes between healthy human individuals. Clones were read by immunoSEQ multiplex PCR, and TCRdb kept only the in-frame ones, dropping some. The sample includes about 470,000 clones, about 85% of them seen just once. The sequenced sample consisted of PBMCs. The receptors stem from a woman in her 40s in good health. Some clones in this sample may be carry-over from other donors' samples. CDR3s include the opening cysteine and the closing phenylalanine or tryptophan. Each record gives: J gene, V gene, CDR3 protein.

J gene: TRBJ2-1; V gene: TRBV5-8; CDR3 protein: CASSRGTGVYNEQFF
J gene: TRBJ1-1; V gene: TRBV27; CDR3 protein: CASMDNFRAGMNTEAFF
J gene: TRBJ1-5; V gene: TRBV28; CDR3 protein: CASSTTQENQPQHF
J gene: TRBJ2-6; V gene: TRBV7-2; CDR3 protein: CASSLQGRSSGANVLTF
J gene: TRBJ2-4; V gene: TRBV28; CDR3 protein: CASTGLGVSGAKNIQYF
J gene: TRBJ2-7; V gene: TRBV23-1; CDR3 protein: CASSCSRAYEQYF
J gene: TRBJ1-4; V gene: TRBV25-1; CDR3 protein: CASSEPGTNEKLFF
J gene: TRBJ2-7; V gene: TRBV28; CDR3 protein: CAIIAGDEQYF
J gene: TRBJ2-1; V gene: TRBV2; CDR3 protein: CASSVSTHNEQFF
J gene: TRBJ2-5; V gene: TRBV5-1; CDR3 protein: CASSLGAGHGEIQYF
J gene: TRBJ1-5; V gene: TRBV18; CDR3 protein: CASSVTGGGQPQHF
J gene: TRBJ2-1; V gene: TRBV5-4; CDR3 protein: CASSFGGREEQFF
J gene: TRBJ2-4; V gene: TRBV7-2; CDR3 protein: CASSAEGVGIQYF
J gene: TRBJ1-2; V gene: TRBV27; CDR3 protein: CASSEASTGGYGYTF
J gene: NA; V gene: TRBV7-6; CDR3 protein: CASSSLYSLYNEQFF
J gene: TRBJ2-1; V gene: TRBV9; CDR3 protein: CASSILGGWDNEQFF
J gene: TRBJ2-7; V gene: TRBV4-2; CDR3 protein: CASSSTSITGFTGGEQYF
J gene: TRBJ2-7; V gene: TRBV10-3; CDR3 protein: CAISESGRPAYEQYF
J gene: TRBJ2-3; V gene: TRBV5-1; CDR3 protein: CASSLGVAAAGDTQYF
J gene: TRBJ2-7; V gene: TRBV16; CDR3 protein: CASSQSPSGSYEQYF
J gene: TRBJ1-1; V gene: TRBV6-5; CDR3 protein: CASSYLGTENTEAFF
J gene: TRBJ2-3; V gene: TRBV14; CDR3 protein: CASSLTSGITDTQYF
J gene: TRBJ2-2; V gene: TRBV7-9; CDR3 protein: CAIGRAANTGELFF
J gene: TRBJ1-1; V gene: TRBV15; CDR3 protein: CATSRDRNMNTEAFF
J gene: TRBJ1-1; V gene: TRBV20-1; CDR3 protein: CSALGDTEAFF
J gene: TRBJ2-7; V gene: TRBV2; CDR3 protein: CASTRANLARQLYEQYF
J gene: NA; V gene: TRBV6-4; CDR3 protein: CASSAVLAGVDEQYF
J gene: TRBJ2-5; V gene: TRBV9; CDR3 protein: CASSVALVETQYF
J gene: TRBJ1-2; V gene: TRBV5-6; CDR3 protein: CASSHRQGAGYYGYTF
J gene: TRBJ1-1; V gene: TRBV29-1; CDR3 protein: CSVGQMNTEAFF
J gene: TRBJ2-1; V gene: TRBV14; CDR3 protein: CASSQDRGTGTFF
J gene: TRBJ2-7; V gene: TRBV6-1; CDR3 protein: CAGGTSGTSYEQYF
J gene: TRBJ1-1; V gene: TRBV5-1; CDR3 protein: CASRTWGNTEAFF
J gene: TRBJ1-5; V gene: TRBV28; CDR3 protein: CASSSPVTGGVGNQPQHF
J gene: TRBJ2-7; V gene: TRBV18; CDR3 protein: CASSPTGVNEQYF
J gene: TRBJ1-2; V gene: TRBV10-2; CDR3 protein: CASEGSWGYTF
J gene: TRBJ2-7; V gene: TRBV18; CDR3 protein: CASSPQSDAYEQYF
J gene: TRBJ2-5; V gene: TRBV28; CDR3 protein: CASSSYIGLAGVQETQYF
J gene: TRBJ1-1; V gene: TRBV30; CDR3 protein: CAWSQGTEAFF
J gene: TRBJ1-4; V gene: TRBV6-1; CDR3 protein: CASSRNRGSEKLFF
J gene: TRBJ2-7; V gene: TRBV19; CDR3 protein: CARFHEDRARYEQYF
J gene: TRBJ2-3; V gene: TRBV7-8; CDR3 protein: CASSLPTTDTQYF